This TCR beta chain was recorded in a study of T cells expressing NK-cell markers. Looking at the study overall: Repertoires of TCR beta were obtained from T cells sorted as CD3+CD56+NKG2C+, CD3+CD56+NKG2C- and CD3+CD56-NKG2C+.

CDR3 length: 15 residues. CDR1 and CDR2 (germline): MGHDK, SYGVNS. For each CDR3 protein, TCRdb gives one entry from its re-call of the 5' RACE reads, without DNA. Its table records about 300,000 distinct CDR3 sequences. General study points: More than 5 donors had dominant NKG2C+ clonotypes that comprised roughly 1.0-8% of their CD8+ T cells.

As for this clonotype: What it binds is unknown.

The clonotype comes from a woman aged 18-70 years in good health. The material sequenced was blood T cells: a sorted CD56 or NKG2C T cell subset, CD4+ or CD8+ T cells, or bulk PBMC T cells (not recorded which). The rearrangement links TRBV25-1 to TRBJ2-7; TCRdb gives TRBD2 as the D gene, but with no DNA this cannot be confirmed. CDR3 protein: CASSLNSGGLYEQYF.